The 4 T cell receptor beta chains reported below all come from one sample, sequenced in a study of response to subunit inactivated influenza vaccine. MiXCR, run by TCRdb on the RT-PCR reads, gives a single entry per CDR3 protein. Found here are a few hundred thousand distinct CDR3 sequences, roughly 12% of them singletons; the top ten hold more than 9.5%. These same records also appear under a second study, on T cells expressing NK-cell markers. As that report states: 5'RACE template switching built TCR beta cDNA with unique molecular identifiers.

The sequencing here drew on PBMCs from blood, taken on the day of vaccination. The receptors come from a man in his forties or fifties who received an inactivated influenza vaccine.

The V call is TRBV7-3, the J call TRBJ2-3; no reliable D call. The CDR3 has 12 residues. Germline assignment: CDR1 SGHTA and CDR2 FQGTGA. The V end lost 6 bases, the J end lost 5 bases, and 9 bases lay between the germline ends. CDR3 loop: CASSSDEDTQYF. The DNA for the CDR3 is TGTGCCAGCAGTTCCGACGAAGATACGCAGTATTTT.

This chain links TRBV20-1 with TRBJ2-1; TRBD2 aligns across 9 bases. V lost 1 base and J lost 5; bases outside the gene matches: 6. This CDR3 is 15 amino acids long. Germline CDR1 and CDR2: DFQATT and SNEGSKA (reference sequence). The CDR3 spells CSARGIGTSHNEQFF. The CDR3, as DNA: TGCAGTGCTAGAGGAATAGGGACTAGCCACAATGAGCAGTTCTTC.

Regarding this clonotype: A junction end diverges from the germline sequence, so it may reflect a read error. V usage is TRBV7-7 and J usage is TRBJ2-1, with 9 bases identical to TRBD2. The CDR3 is made up of 14 amino acids. Germline V gene sequence: CDR1 SSHAT, CDR2 FNYEAQ (reference sequence). CDR3 nucleotide sequence: TGTGCTAGCAGCCCGTCAGGGCTAGCGGGGACTTGGTTCTTC. This translates into CASSPSGLAGTWFF.

This clonotype was recorded a few times. V is TRBV5-1 and J is TRBJ2-5, with TRBD1 as a possible D gene (6 bases). From germline, CDR1 is SGHRS and CDR2 YFSETQ. Trimming took 4 bases from V and 3 from J, leaving 10 bases between them. This CDR3 has 13 amino acids. CDR3 region: CASSPGTKETQYF. As DNA, the CDR3 is TGCGCCAGCAGCCCCGGGACAAAAGAGACCCAGTACTTC.